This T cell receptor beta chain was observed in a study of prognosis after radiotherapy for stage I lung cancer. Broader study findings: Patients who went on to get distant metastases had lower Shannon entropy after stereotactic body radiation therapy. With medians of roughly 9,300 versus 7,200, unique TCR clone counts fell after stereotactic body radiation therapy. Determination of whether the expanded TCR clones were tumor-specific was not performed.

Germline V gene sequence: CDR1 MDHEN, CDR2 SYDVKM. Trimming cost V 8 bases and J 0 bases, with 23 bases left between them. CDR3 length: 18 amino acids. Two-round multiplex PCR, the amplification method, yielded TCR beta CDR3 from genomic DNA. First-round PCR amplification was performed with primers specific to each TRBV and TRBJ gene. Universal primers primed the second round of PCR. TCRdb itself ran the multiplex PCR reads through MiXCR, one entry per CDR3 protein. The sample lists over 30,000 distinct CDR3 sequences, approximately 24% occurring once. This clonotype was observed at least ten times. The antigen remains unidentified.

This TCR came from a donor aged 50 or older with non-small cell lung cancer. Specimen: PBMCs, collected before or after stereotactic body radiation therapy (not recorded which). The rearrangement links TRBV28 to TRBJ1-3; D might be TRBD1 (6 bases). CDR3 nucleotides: TGTGCCAGCGCCCCGGACAGACCCCTACATTACTCTGGAAACACCATATATTTT. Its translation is CASAPDRPLHYSGNTIYF.